A single sample is the source of the 26 T cell receptor beta chains below, sequenced in a study of blood T cells in healthy people across ages. PCR was performed a second time for about 7 to 11 cycles using a sample-barcoded 5' primer and a J-beta primer mix. Each CDR3 protein gets one entry after TCRdb re-called the 5' RACE reads with MiXCR. This table has fewer than 2 million distinct CDR3 sequences, about two fifths appearing once. The sample consisted of blood. The receptors here all came from a human donor in good health.

This clonotype was detected a few times. The chain uses TRBV7-2 and TRBJ1-2; D remains ambiguous. Germline values: CDR1 SGHTA, CDR2 FQGNSA. Trimming removed 7 bases from V and 8 bases from J, with 23 bases in between. The CDR3 extends over 15 amino acids. In DNA form, the CDR3 reads TGTGCCAGCACCGAAGGAGGTGTGGGGAAGGGCGGCTACACCTTC. Protein product: CASTEGGVGKGGYTF.

This chain uses TRBV27 with TRBJ2-6; 8 nucleotides line up with TRBD1. J lost 6 bases, V lost 5 bases, and 9 bases had no gene match. The CDR3 runs to 16 residues. Germline CDR1 and CDR2: MNHEY and SMNVEV (reference sequence). The CDR3 region has the DNA TGTGCCAGCAGTACCAAACAGGGGGTAGTGGCCAACGTCCTGACTTTC. This gives the protein CASSTKQGVVANVLTF. The variable domain in full, with the rest retrieved from reference TRBV27 and TRBJ2-6, is EAQVTQNPRYLITVTGKKLTVTCSQNMNHEYMSWYRQDPGLGLRQIYYSMNVEVTDKGDVPEGYKVSRKEKRNFPLILESPSPNQTSLYFCASSTKQGVVANVLTFGAGSRLTVL.

This chain links TRBV12-3 or TRBV12-4 with TRBJ1-2; D might be TRBD1 (5 bases). CDR3 size: 17 residues. Trimming pared 3 bases from V and 0 bases from J, leaving 17 bases between. This CDR3 is CASSLSGMELANYGYTF. The DNA for the CDR3 is TGTGCCAGCAGTTTGTCAGGGATGGAGCTGGCTAACTATGGCTACACCTTC.

This clonotype occurred a few times. The rearrangement links TRBV5-1 to TRBJ2-3; TRBD1 agrees at 7 bases. The CDR3 has 14 amino acids. With 2 bases clipped from V and 8 bases from J, the junction kept 8 bases outside the gene matches. Germline lookup yields CDR1 SGHRS and CDR2 YFSETQ. This chain's CDR3 is CASSFGQVAGTQYF. In nucleotides, the CDR3 is TGCGCCAGCAGCTTCGGACAGGTTGCTGGTACGCAGTATTTT.

This clonotype occurred a few times. CDR3 residues: CAISQQGSSYEQYF. For the CDR3, the DNA is TGTGCCATCAGCCAACAGGGGAGCTCCTACGAGCAGTACTTC. The chain links TRBV10-3 to TRBJ2-7, with 7 bases aligning to TRBD1. The CDR3 sequence is 14 residues long. Germline V lookup: CDR1 ENHRY, CDR2 SYGVKD. Trimming removed 6 bases from V and 0 bases from J; junction bases left unmatched: 5.

Concerning this clonotype itself: A read error may account for a junction end that differs from germline. V is TRBV4-3 and J is TRBJ2-1; D not resolved. Germline V CDR1 and CDR2: LGHNA, YSLEER. The CDR3 sequence is 16 residues long. The CDR3 sequence is CASSQVGYSSYNGQFF. CDR3 coding DNA: TGCGCCAGCAGCCAAGTCGGTTACAGCTCCTACAATGGGCAGTTCTTC.

This clonotype was counted a few times. The chain employs TRBV5-1 and TRBJ2-1; 9 nucleotides line up with TRBD2. The CDR3 sequence is 15 residues long. The V gene's germline CDR1 is SGHRS and CDR2 YFSETQ. The V segment lost 2 bases and the J segment 8 bases; nucleotides outside the gene matches: 8. The CDR3 coding sequence is TGCGCCAGCAGCTTAGGCGGGGGGGCTATTGATGAGCAGTTCTTC. This gives the protein CASSLGGGAIDEQFF.

The J gene is TRBJ2-3, the V gene TRBV20-1, with 9 bases matching TRBD1. After removal of 0 bases from V and 3 bases from J, the junction contained 7 bases not matched to a gene. The CDR3 contains 16 residues. Germline CDR1 DFQATT, CDR2 SNEGSKA (reference sequence). CDR3 region: CSAREPGQGRTDTQYF. The CDR3 bases are TGCAGTGCTAGAGAGCCGGGACAGGGAAGGACAGATACGCAGTATTTT.

V usage is TRBV25-1 and J usage is TRBJ1-2; a weak D match, TRBD1 (5 bases). CDR3 length equals 16 residues. Looked up from germline, CDR1 is MGHDK and CDR2 is SYGVNS. V was trimmed by 6 bases and J by 7 bases, leaving 24 bases between them. CDR3 DNA sequence: TGTGCCAGCAGAGAGGAAGGGCGCCCGATGGGGGGTGGCTACACCTTC. Amino acid sequence: CASREEGRPMGGGYTF.

V and J are TRBV6-7 and TRBJ1-2; 8 nucleotides agree with TRBD1. TRBV6-7 is an ORF, and what it does is uncertain. The CDR3 runs 10 residues. With 9 bases clipped from V and 8 bases from J, the junction kept 2 bases outside the gene matches. DNA for the CDR3: TGTGCCAGTGCAGGGGGCGGCTACACCTTC. The encoded protein is CASAGGGYTF.

The gene calls are TRBV28 and TRBJ2-3, with D unresolved. CDR1 and CDR2 from the germline V gene are MDHEN and SYDVKM. Trimming stripped 1 base from V and 4 bases from J, with 9 bases between. The CDR3 spans 14 residues. CDR3 nucleotides: TGTGCCAGCAGTTTATCCCAGATTGCAGATACGCAGTATTTT. Protein: CASSLSQIADTQYF.

The chain is built from TRBV7-9 and TRBJ1-2; a possible D gene is TRBD1 (6 bases). Germline V CDR1 and CDR2: SEHNR, FQNEAQ (reference sequence). The CDR3 is 14 amino acids. Trimming removed 6 bases at V and 4 bases at J, with 15 bases between. Here the CDR3 DNA reads TGTGCCAGCAGGAAAACCGGGACAATCTATGGCTACACCTTC. This encodes CASRKTGTIYGYTF.

In its sample, this clonotype was seen a few times. This rearrangement joins TRBV9 to TRBJ2-7; TRBD2 aligns across 8 bases. This CDR3 is built from 16 residues. Germline loops: CDR1 SGDLS, CDR2 YYNGEE. The V and J ends lost 0 bases and 3 bases, in that order; junction bases with no gene match: 8. For the CDR3, the DNA is TGTGCCAGCAGCGTAGGAAGCGGGGGATTAGACTACGAGCAGTACTTC. This translates into CASSVGSGGLDYEQYF.

V is TRBV5-4 and J is TRBJ1-4; tentatively, D is TRBD1 (6 bases). The V gene lost 3 bases and the J gene lost 3 bases, with 15 bases spanning the gap. CDR1 SGHNT and CDR2 YYREEE come from the germline V gene (reference sequence). CDR3 size: 16 residues. DNA for the CDR3: TGTGCCAGCAGCTCGCGCCGGGACACGCCTAATGAAAAACTGTTTTTT. Its translation is CASSSRRDTPNEKLFF.

V is TRBV7-2 and J is TRBJ2-7, with D maybe TRBD2 (5 bases). Germline CDR1 SGHTA, CDR2 FQGNSA. V was cut by 1 base and J by 5 bases, with 15 bases left in between. The CDR3 is 15 amino acids. The CDR3 reads CASSLVGRHGDEQYF. As DNA, the CDR3 is TGTGCCAGCAGCTTAGTCGGCAGACACGGGGACGAGCAGTACTTC.

The chain employs TRBV6-2 or TRBV6-3 and TRBJ2-1; 10 positions match TRBD1. Germline-derived CDR1 and CDR2 are MNHEY and SVGEGT. The length of the CDR3 is 12 residues. The J segment lost 12 bases and the V segment lost 5 bases, leaving 4 bases of the junction unmatched. CDR3 protein: CASSDRGRWQFF. Written as DNA, the CDR3 is TGTGCCAGCAGTGACAGGGGGCGTTGGCAGTTCTTC.

The J gene is TRBJ1-1, the V gene TRBV6-2 or TRBV6-3; D is unclear. With 2 bases removed from V and 7 bases from J, the gap between germline ends came to 14 bases. Per the germline V gene, CDR1 is MNHEY and CDR2 is SVGEGT. The CDR3 has 14 residues. The CDR3 reads CASSYKGSSIEAFF. CDR3 nucleotide sequence: TGTGCCAGCAGTTACAAGGGCAGCAGTATTGAAGCTTTCTTT.

V and J are TRBV12-3 or TRBV12-4 and TRBJ2-1; TRBD2 aligns across 8 bases. The V segment lost 6 bases and the J segment 6 bases; nucleotides outside the gene matches: 10. CDR3 length: 15 amino acids. CDR3 loop: CASSLWGLVGNEQFF. The CDR3 coding sequence is TGTGCCAGCAGCCTATGGGGACTAGTTGGCAATGAGCAGTTCTTC.

The chain employs TRBV29-1 and TRBJ2-1; 7 bases are a match to TRBD1. This CDR3 contains 14 residues. V lost 6 bases and J lost 5; bases outside the gene matches: 10. Germline loops: CDR1 SQVTM, CDR2 ANQGSEA. CDR3 sequence (DNA): TGCAGCGTCGCAACCGGGACAGCAAACAATGAGCAGTTCTTC. Translation gives CSVATGTANNEQFF.

The chain is built from TRBV6-2 or TRBV6-3 and TRBJ2-6; the D is unclear. Trimming took off 11 bases at V and 0 bases at J, with 11 bases between the two ends. This CDR3 contains 14 residues. CDR1 is MNHEY and CDR2 is SVGEGT in the germline V gene. CDR3 DNA sequence: TGTGCCGGCACTGGAGCCTCTGGGGCCAACGTCCTGACTTTC. Translated, it gives CAGTGASGANVLTF.

This clonotype was counted a few times. The chain employs TRBV11-1 and TRBJ1-1; D is uncertain. The germline CDR1 and CDR2 sequences are SGHAT and FQDESV (reference sequence). The V end was cut by 7 bases, the J end by 1 base, with 19 bases between. This CDR3 is built from 16 residues. CDR3 sequence reads: CASNPTDRGRNTEAFF. The DNA of the CDR3 is TGTGCCAGCAACCCGACCGATCGGGGAAGGAACACTGAAGCTTTCTTT.

Note on this clonotype: Since the CDR3 does not end with the conserved phenylalanine or tryptophan, this likely comes from a read error. This chain connects TRBV7-9 to TRBJ2-5, with D unclear. There are 11 residues in the CDR3. The germline V gene encodes CDR1 SEHNR and CDR2 FQNEAQ (reference sequence). Between the trimmed V and J ends, which lost 4 bases and 11 bases, there was a span of 11 bases. The CDR3 DNA reads as TGTGCCAGCAGCTCGACGCTTGAGCAGTACTGC. It is translated as CASSSTLEQYC.

As for this clonotype: One end of the junction does not line up with germline, which may come from a read error. This chain joins TRBV15 and TRBJ1-4; weak D call: TRBD1 (6 bases). This CDR3 region has 15 residues. Germline-derived CDR1 and CDR2 are LNHNV and YYDKDF (reference sequence). The CDR3 here is CSTSRDSGGSEKLFF. For the CDR3, the DNA is TGTTCCACCAGCAGAGATTCCGGGGGCAGTGAAAAACTGTTTTTT.

This clonotype was seen a few times. V gene TRBV20-1 combines with J gene TRBJ2-5, with 7 bases fitting TRBD1. In germline, CDR1 is DFQATT, CDR2 SNEGSKA (reference sequence). The CDR3 runs to 16 residues. J lost 0 bases, V lost 1 base, and 8 bases had no gene match. This CDR3 reads CSARGPGGTYQETQYF. The CDR3 coding sequence is TGCAGTGCTAGAGGACCAGGGGGAACTTACCAAGAGACCCAGTACTTC.

This clonotype was seen many times. The gene calls are TRBV12-3 or TRBV12-4 and TRBJ1-5; possible D gene TRBD1, 5 bases. Trimming stripped 4 bases from V and 0 bases from J, with 7 bases between. CDR3 length equals 14 residues. The CDR3, as DNA: TGTGCCAGCAGTTCGGGGGATAGCAATCAGCCCCAGCATTTT. Encoded protein: CASSSGDSNQPQHF.

This clonotype was seen a few times. This chain links TRBV5-1 with TRBJ1-2; 7 bases fit TRBD1. The CDR3 has 13 amino acids. Losses at the gene ends were 7 bases for V and 6 bases for J; bases not matched to a gene: 9. Germline loops: CDR1 SGHRS, CDR2 YFSETQ. The CDR3 DNA sequence: TGCGCCAGCGGACGTACCGGGACAGATGGCTACACCTTC. Its translation is CASGRTGTDGYTF.